Described below is a single TCR beta chain sequence and its context. As originally analysed: Reference gene primers were amplified, and this amplification served to estimate nucleated cell counts. Using immunoSEQ multiplex PCR, the repertoire was profiled, and TCRdb retains in-frame clones only, with some absent. V and J calls and clone size are those listed in that table; D and trimming were worked out from the DNA. This table has about 280,000 clones, about 80% appearing once. The data derive from a study of blood T cell repertoires in COVID-19. Background on the study: The samples span acute and convalescent COVID-19 from the United States, Italy and Spain. In each case, the material was cDNA or gDNA derived from T cells, B-cell-depleted T cells, or PBMCs.

V lost 8 bases and J 5 bases, leaving 16 bases between the germline ends. CDR3 length: 15 amino acids. Germline V gene sequence: CDR1 MDHEN, CDR2 SYDVKM. The source of this sequence is a woman aged 50 to 65 who had recovered from COVID-19. The chain is built from TRBV28 and TRBJ1-6; D perhaps matches TRBD1 (5 bases). Material: peripheral blood. The CDR3 is CASWWGERDNSPLHF. CDR3 in DNA: TGTGCCAGCTGGTGGGGGGAACGGGATAATTCACCCCTCCACTTT.